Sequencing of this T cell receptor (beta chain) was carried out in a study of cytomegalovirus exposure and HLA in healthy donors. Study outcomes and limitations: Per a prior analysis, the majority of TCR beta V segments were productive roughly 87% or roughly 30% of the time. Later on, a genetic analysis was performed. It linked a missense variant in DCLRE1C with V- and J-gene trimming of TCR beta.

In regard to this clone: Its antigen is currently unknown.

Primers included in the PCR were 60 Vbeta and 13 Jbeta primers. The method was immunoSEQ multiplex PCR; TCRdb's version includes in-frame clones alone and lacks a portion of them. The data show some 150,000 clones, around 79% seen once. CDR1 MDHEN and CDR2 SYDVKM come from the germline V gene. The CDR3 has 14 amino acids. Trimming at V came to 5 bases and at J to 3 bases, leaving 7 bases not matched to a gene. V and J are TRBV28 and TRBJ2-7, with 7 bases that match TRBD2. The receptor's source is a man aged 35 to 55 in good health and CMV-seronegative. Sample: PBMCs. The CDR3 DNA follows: TGTGCCAGCAGTGTACCGGGGGGAAGCTACGAGCAGTACTTC. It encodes CASSVPGGSYEQYF.